These 16 T cell receptor beta chains came from one sample sequenced in a study of blood T cell repertoires in COVID-19. Using immunoSEQ multiplex PCR, the repertoire was profiled, and TCRdb retains in-frame clones only, with some absent. The sample yields about 210,000 clones, roughly 77% seen once. Material: PBMCs or T cells enriched from blood (not recorded which). The receptors here all came from a middle-aged man who had recovered from COVID-19.

The J gene is TRBJ2-7, the V gene TRBV18; possibly TRBD2 for D (5 bases). This CDR3 contains 14 residues. V lost 3 bases to trimming and J lost 2 bases, with 11 bases between them. Per germline, CDR1 KGHSH and CDR2 LQKENI. The CDR3 loop is CASSPRRGTYEQYF. In DNA form, the CDR3 reads TGTGCCAGCTCACCTCGCCGGGGAACCTACGAGCAGTACTTC.

The chain has TRBV3-1 (or the pseudogene TRBV3-2) and TRBJ1-2; 8 nucleotides match TRBD1. The CDR3 runs to 13 residues. Germline CDR1 reads LGHDT; CDR2 reads YNNKEL (reference sequence). The V gene end was trimmed by 6 bases and the J gene end by 5 bases; junction bases not matched to a gene: 5. CDR3 DNA: TGTGCCAGCAGACCCGGACAGGGTTATGGCTACACCTTC. This translates into CASRPGQGYGYTF.

This clone has a single count. V and J are TRBV5-1 and TRBJ2-7, with D perhaps TRBD2 (5 bases). Trimming took 1 base from V and 4 from J, leaving 15 bases between them. This CDR3 has 15 residues. Germline V gives CDR1 SGHRS, CDR2 YFSETQ. The CDR3 region has the DNA TGCGCCAGCAGCTTGAACCTGCAGGCGGGTTACGAGCAGTACTTC. Translated, it gives CASSLNLQAGYEQYF.

This clone was recorded only once. The chain carries TRBV2 and TRBJ1-2; unclear D gene. V was clipped by 8 bases and J by 2 bases, with 15 bases between them. Germline CDR1 is SNHLY and CDR2 is FYNNEI. This CDR3 has 14 residues. CDR3 loop: CASRATGNNYGYTF. Written as DNA, the CDR3 is TGTGCCAGCCGGGCGACGGGGAACAACTATGGCTACACCTTC.

The rearrangement uses TRBV4-1 and TRBJ2-3, with D unresolved. V was clipped by 2 bases and J by 1 base, with 7 bases between them. This CDR3 region has 14 residues. CDR1 is MGHRA, CDR2 YSYEKL, per germline. CDR3 in amino acids: CASSQRSGTDTQYF. The CDR3 bases are TGCGCCAGCAGCCAACGGAGCGGCACAGATACGCAGTATTTT.

The chain joins TRBV11-1 to TRBJ2-7, with D unresolved. Germline V CDR1 and CDR2: SGHAT, FQDESV (reference sequence). V was shortened by 3 bases and J by 2 bases, with 8 bases between the two germline ends. The CDR3 loop spans 13 amino acids. CDR3: CASSFDSTYEQYF. CDR3 sequence (DNA): TGTGCCAGCAGCTTCGACTCTACCTACGAGCAGTACTTC.

The chain couples TRBV19 to TRBJ1-2, with TRBD1 as a possible D gene (5 bases). The CDR3 sequence is 16 residues long. CDR1 is LNHDA and CDR2 is SQIVND in the germline V gene (reference sequence). The V and J ends lost 7 bases and 0 bases respectively, with 18 bases between them. The DNA for the CDR3 is TGTGCCAGTACTCCTGCCGGAAGGGGCTCTAACTATGGCTACACCTTC. The encoded protein is CASTPAGRGSNYGYTF.

The V call is TRBV5-1, the J call TRBJ2-5; D uncertain. The germline V gene encodes CDR1 SGHRS and CDR2 YFSETQ. The CDR3 covers 15 residues. V was cut by 0 bases and J by 4 bases, with 13 bases left in between. Here the CDR3 DNA reads TGCGCCAGCAGCTTGGAACTAACTCCCCCAGAGACCCAGTACTTC. It specifies CASSLELTPPETQYF.

The chain uses TRBV7-9 and TRBJ1-4; D is possibly TRBD1 (5 bases). The CDR3 extends over 14 amino acids. In germline, CDR1 is SEHNR, CDR2 FQNEAQ (reference sequence). Deletions cut 5 bases from V and 5 bases from J, with 12 bases between. The CDR3 nucleotides read TGTGCCAGCAGCCCCGTGAGACAGAATGAAAAACTGTTTTTT. It yields the protein CASSPVRQNEKLFF.

The gene calls are TRBV19 and TRBJ2-1; 9 positions match TRBD2. The V segment lost 6 bases and the J segment 7 bases; nucleotides outside the gene matches: 10. The CDR3 is 15 residues long. Germline V CDR1 and CDR2: LNHDA, SQIVND (reference sequence). CDR3 DNA: TGTGCCAGTAGGGACCAGCGGGGGGCCTGGAATGAGCAGTTCTTC. Its translation: CASRDQRGAWNEQFF.

The V gene is TRBV29-1, the J gene TRBJ2-7; 8 bases line up with TRBD2. Looked up from germline, CDR1 is SQVTM and CDR2 is ANQGSEA. The CDR3 spans 15 residues. Trimming cost V 2 bases and J 7 bases; bases outside gene matches: 13. For the CDR3, the DNA is TGCAGCGTTGAAAAGAGGGTAGCGGGATCGGGGGAGCAGTACTTC. Its protein is CSVEKRVAGSGEQYF.

As concerns this clone: Other DNA sequences within the sample encode an identical CDR3. As DNA, the CDR3 is TGCGCCAGCAGCTTGGAGGCAGGCGATGAAAAACTGTTTTTT. Translating gives CASSLEAGDEKLFF. The rearrangement links TRBV5-1 to TRBJ1-4; no firm D call. With 0 bases removed from V and 6 bases from J, the gap between germline ends came to 9 bases. The germline CDR1 and CDR2 sequences are SGHRS and YFSETQ. The CDR3 spans 14 residues.

The chain links TRBV7-2 to TRBJ2-1, with 7 bases matching TRBD1. With V trimmed by 1 base and J by 12 bases, 6 bases remained unmatched. CDR3 size: 13 residues. Germline V gives CDR1 SGHTA, CDR2 FQGNSA. CDR3 in amino acids: CASSLGDYRGQFF. The CDR3 nucleotides are TGTGCCAGCAGCTTAGGGGATTACAGGGGGCAGTTCTTC. The complete variable domain, with remaining parts taken from reference TRBV7-2 and TRBJ2-1, reads GAGVSQSPSNKVTEKGKDVELRCDPISGHTALYWYRQSLGQGLEFLIYFQGNSAPDKSGLPSDRFSAERTGGSVSTLTIQRTQQEDSAVYLCASSLGDYRGQFFGPGTRLTVL.

With regard to this clone: This sample includes further DNA sequences coding for the same CDR3. The chain links TRBV10-3 to TRBJ2-1; 11 nucleotides agree with TRBD2. V was clipped by 7 bases and J by 6 bases; unmatched bases: 2. Germline V lookup: CDR1 ENHRY, CDR2 SYGVKD. The CDR3 extends over 13 amino acids. The CDR3 coding sequence is TGTGCCATCAAAACTAGCGGGAGCAATGAGCAGTTCTTC. It translates to CAIKTSGSNEQFF.

This clone appeared a single time. The CDR3 loop is CASSFGTSGTGELFF. The CDR3 bases are TGTGCCAGCAGCTTCGGGACTAGCGGGACCGGGGAGCTGTTTTTT. The chain combines TRBV7-9 with TRBJ2-2; 12 bases match TRBD2. The CDR3 has 15 residues. Germline-derived CDR1 and CDR2 are SEHNR and FQNEAQ (reference sequence). J gave up 5 bases and V 3 bases, and 1 base lay outside the gene matches. Variable domain in full (rest from reference TRBV7-9 and TRBJ2-2): DTGVSQNPRHKITKRGQNVTFRCDPISEHNRLYWYRQTLGQGPEFLTYFQNEAQLEKSRLLSDRFSAERPKGSFSTLEIQRTEQGDSAMYLCASSFGTSGTGELFFGEGSRLTVL.

The chain couples TRBV5-1 to TRBJ1-1, with D uncertain. V was clipped by 2 bases and J by 4 bases, with 9 bases between them. Germline V gene data show CDR1 as SGHRS and CDR2 as YFSETQ. The CDR3 is 13 residues long. CDR3: CASSLRDGTEAFF. CDR3 DNA sequence: TGCGCCAGCAGCTTAAGAGATGGCACTGAAGCTTTCTTT.